A single sample is the source of the 14 T cell receptor beta chains below, sequenced in a study of T cell changes during pregnancy in multiple sclerosis. The data were produced by immunoSEQ multiplex PCR, yet TCRdb's version contains in-frame clones alone and is incomplete. The sample has about 89,000 clones; 92% are singletons. Sequencing was performed on peripheral blood, taken after pregnancy. The receptors shown here come from a female donor in good health, enrolled as a control in a pregnancy study.

In its sample, this clone was seen a few times. The V call is TRBV15, the J call TRBJ1-6; 7 bases map to TRBD1. V gave up 1 base and J gave up 10 bases; unmatched junction bases: 4. This CDR3 spans 14 amino acids. CDR1 is LNHNV and CDR2 is YYDKDF in the germline V gene (reference sequence). In DNA form, the CDR3 reads TGTGCCACCAGCAGAGGACAGGGCGGATCACCCCTCCACTTT. This gives the protein CATSRGQGGSPLHF.

The chain carries TRBV6-1 and TRBJ1-3; D remains ambiguous. The germline V and J ends were trimmed by 4 bases and 4 bases, with 14 bases remaining between them. The CDR3 totals 15 residues. In germline, CDR1 is MNHNS, CDR2 SASEGT. CDR3 in amino acids: CASSVAGRGGNTIYF. The CDR3 DNA follows: TGTGCCAGCAGTGTGGCAGGTCGAGGGGGAAACACCATATATTTT.

The CDR3, as DNA: TGTGCCAGCAGCCAAGAGGTCTCGGGGACTTCTTACGAGCAGTACTTC. As protein: CASSQEVSGTSYEQYF. This chain connects TRBV4-2 to TRBJ2-7; D may be TRBD2 (6 bases). Germline values: CDR1 LGHNA, CDR2 YNFKEQ. CDR3 length: 16 residues. Trimming shortened V by 0 bases and J by 4 bases, and 16 bases separated the two germline ends.

As to this clone: Compared with germline, one end of the junction differs, possibly owing to a read error. The chain is built from TRBV7-2 and TRBJ2-7; D possibly corresponds to TRBD2 (5 bases). The CDR3 contains 13 residues. Germline-derived CDR1 and CDR2 are SGHTA and FQGNSA. In DNA form, the CDR3 reads TGTGCCAGCAGCACAAGCGGATCCTGCGAGCAGTACTTC. Encoded protein: CASSTSGSCEQYF.

This chain connects TRBV30 to TRBJ1-2, with unresolved D. There are 12 residues in the CDR3. Trimming stripped 5 bases from V and 4 bases from J, with 11 bases between. Looked up from germline, CDR1 is GTSNPN and CDR2 is SVGIG (reference sequence). Here the CDR3 DNA reads TGTGCCTGGGAGGAAGGCTTCTATGGCTACACCTTC. Translation: CAWEEGFYGYTF. Combining the CDR3 with reference TRBV30 and TRBJ1-2 gives the whole variable domain SQTIHQWPATLVQPVGSPLSLECTVEGTSNPNLYWYRQAAGRGLQLLFYSVGIGQISSEVPQNLSASRPQDRQFILSSKKLLLSDSGFYLCAWEEGFYGYTFGSGTRLTVV.

The rearrangement joins TRBV27 to TRBJ2-3, with D possibly matching TRBD1 (6 bases). The V end lost 6 bases, the J end lost 9 bases, and 16 bases lay between the germline ends. Germline V CDR1 and CDR2: MNHEY, SMNVEV (reference sequence). CDR3 length: 13 amino acids. CDR3 residues: CASSQTGGTTQYF. CDR3 coding DNA: TGTGCCAGCAGCCAGACAGGTGGAACGACGCAGTATTTT.

The chain is built from TRBV4-1 and TRBJ2-7; 8 bases map to TRBD2. Germline CDR1 is MGHRA and CDR2 is YSYEKL. CDR3 length equals 16 residues. J gave up 0 bases and V 1 base, and 5 bases lay outside the gene matches. The CDR3 nucleotides are TGCGCCAGCAGCCAAGGCGGCACTAGCGGCTCCTACGAGCAGTACTTC. Protein sequence: CASSQGGTSGSYEQYF.

This chain uses TRBV30 with TRBJ2-5, with TRBD2 matching 7 bases. This CDR3 is built from 14 residues. Germline V CDR1 and CDR2: GTSNPN, SVGIG (reference sequence). The V segment lost 4 bases and the J segment 6 bases; nucleotides outside the gene matches: 11. CDR3 sequence: CAWNLVGGMQTQYF. The CDR3 DNA follows: TGTGCCTGGAACCTTGTCGGGGGGATGCAGACCCAGTACTTC. Using reference TRBV30 and TRBJ2-5 for the parts outside the CDR3, the full variable domain is SQTIHQWPATLVQPVGSPLSLECTVEGTSNPNLYWYRQAAGRGLQLLFYSVGIGQISSEVPQNLSASRPQDRQFILSSKKLLLSDSGFYLCAWNLVGGMQTQYFGPGTRLLVL.

V usage is TRBV10-3 and J usage is TRBJ2-7; 7 bases agree with TRBD1. The CDR3 consists of 13 residues. CDR1 and CDR2 from the germline V gene are ENHRY and SYGVKD. J was trimmed by 8 bases and V by 3 bases; bases with no gene match: 7. CDR3 nucleotides: TGTGCCATCAGTGATTGGACAGGCGATAAGCAGTACTTC. This sequence encodes CAISDWTGDKQYF.

This clone has just one count. This chain joins TRBV11-2 and TRBJ1-1, with D maybe TRBD1 (5 bases). The CDR3 loop spans 19 amino acids. Germline CDR1 SGHAT, CDR2 FQNNGV. Trimming cost V 1 base and J 0 bases, with 21 bases left between them. The CDR3 DNA reads TGTGCCAGCAGCTTAGGCAGCAGGGTGATGTTTGGCATGAACACTGAAGCTTTCTTT. Translation: CASSLGSRVMFGMNTEAFF.

The chain uses TRBV6-4 and TRBJ2-3; a weak D match, TRBD2 (6 bases). V lost 7 bases, J lost 0 bases, and 17 bases lay in between. The CDR3 spans 16 residues. CDR1 is MRHNA and CDR2 is SNTAGT in the germline V gene. This CDR3 is CASNVASALSTDTQYF. In nucleotides, the CDR3 is TGTGCCAGCAATGTTGCTAGCGCATTGAGCACAGATACGCAGTATTTT.

The chain is built from TRBV4-1 and TRBJ1-3; unclear D gene. The germline V gene has CDR1 MGHRA and CDR2 YSYEKL. V was clipped by 0 bases and J by 4 bases, with 16 bases between them. CDR3 size: 17 residues. The CDR3 reads CASSQEVSSGGGNTIYF. The CDR3 nucleotides read TGCGCCAGCAGCCAAGAAGTATCGTCGGGAGGGGGAAACACCATATATTTT.

The chain recombines TRBV9 with TRBJ1-2; D not certain. Looked up from germline, CDR1 is SGDLS and CDR2 is YYNGEE. V was trimmed by 4 bases and J by 0 bases, leaving 4 bases between them. The CDR3 length is 12 residues. CDR3 nucleotides: TGTGCCAGCAGCCAAACTAACTATGGCTACACCTTC. This gives the protein CASSQTNYGYTF.

This clone was detected only once. The chain joins TRBV2 to TRBJ2-2, with TRBD2 matching over 8 bases. The germline V gene has CDR1 SNHLY and CDR2 FYNNEI. The CDR3 is made up of 15 amino acids. With 4 bases clipped from V and 6 bases from J, the junction kept 7 bases outside the gene matches. The CDR3 protein is CASSVQAGVPGELFF. DNA for the CDR3: TGTGCCAGCAGTGTGCAAGCGGGAGTTCCCGGGGAGCTGTTTTTT.